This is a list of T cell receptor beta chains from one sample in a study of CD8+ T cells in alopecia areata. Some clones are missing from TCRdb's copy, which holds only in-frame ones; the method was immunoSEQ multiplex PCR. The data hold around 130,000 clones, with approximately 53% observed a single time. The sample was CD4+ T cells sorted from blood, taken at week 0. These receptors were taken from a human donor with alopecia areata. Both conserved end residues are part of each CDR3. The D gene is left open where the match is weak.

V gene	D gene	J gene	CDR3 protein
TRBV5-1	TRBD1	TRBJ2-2	CASSLTAQGGAGELFF
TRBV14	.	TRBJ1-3	CASSPQGHSGNTIYF
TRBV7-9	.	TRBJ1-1	CASSLTGVDTEAFF
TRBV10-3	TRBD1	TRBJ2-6	CAISVGQGFSGANVLTF
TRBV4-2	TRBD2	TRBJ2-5	CASSQDFRAGQETQYF
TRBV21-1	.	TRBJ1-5	CAKGLRGRRDSNQPQHF
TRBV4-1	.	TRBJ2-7	CASSQDQNKAYEQYF
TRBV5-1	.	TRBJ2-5	CASSFRWWGTGGQETQYF
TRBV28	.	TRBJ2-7	CASSGSTYEQYF
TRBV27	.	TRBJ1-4	CASSLLRGNEKLFF
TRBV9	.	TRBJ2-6	CASSVGASGANVLTF
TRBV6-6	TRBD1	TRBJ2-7	CASSSTWTGDSEQYF
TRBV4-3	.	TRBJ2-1	CASSRQGLKSSYNEQFF
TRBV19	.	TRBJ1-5	CATKGGWNQPQHF
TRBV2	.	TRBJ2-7	CAGARGDEQYF
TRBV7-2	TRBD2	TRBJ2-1	CASSMTSGMLSNEQFF
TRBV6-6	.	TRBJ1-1	CASSPTGNTEAFF
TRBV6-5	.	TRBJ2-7	CASSYLIGSYEQYF
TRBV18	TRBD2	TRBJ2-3	CASSPRLARSTDTQYF
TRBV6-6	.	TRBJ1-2	CASSYDNYGYTF
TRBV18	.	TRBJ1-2	CASSPKERLANGYTF
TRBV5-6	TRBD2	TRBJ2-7	CASSLLAGGPDGQYF
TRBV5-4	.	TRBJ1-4	CASSILSSREKLFF
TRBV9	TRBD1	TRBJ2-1	CASSVGGRDRGHSYNEQFF
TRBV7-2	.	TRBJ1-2	CASSWEAGPFGGYTF